A selection of T cell receptor beta chains follows, all from one sample in a study of blood T cell repertoires in COVID-19. Sequencing used immunoSEQ multiplex PCR; TCRdb keeps in-frame clones, though not all of them. Among some 300,000 clones listed, 86% were seen once. Sequencing was carried out using peripheral blood. Receptors originate from a woman aged 65 to 85 with COVID-19, enrolled during active disease. Both conserved end residues are part of each CDR3. Fields, in order: D gene, clone size, V gene, J gene, CDR3 DNA, CDR3 protein. The D gene is left open where the match is weak. Size values are once, few and many counts, or a class for expanded clones, and some rows have none.

NA	NA	TRBV11-3	TRBJ2-7	TGTGCCAGCAGCTTTGGAGGGGTCTACGAGCAGTACTTC	CASSFGGVYEQYF
NA	NA	TRBV19	TRBJ2-1	TGTGCCAGTAGGAACAGAGACTACAATGAGCAGTTCTTC	CASRNRDYNEQFF
NA	NA	TRBV23-1	TRBJ1-3	TGCGCCAGCAGTCAATCCCGAGGGATCTCTGGAAACACCATATATTTT	CASSQSRGISGNTIYF
TRBD2	NA	TRBV7-2	TRBJ2-2	TGTGCCAGCAGCTCGGGACTAGCGGGGGCGAACACCGGGGAGCTGTTTTTT	CASSSGLAGANTGELFF
TRBD1	NA	TRBV11-1	TRBJ2-1	TGTGCCAGCAGCTTAGTACAGGGGGCGTGGAATGAGCAGTTCTTC	CASSLVQGAWNEQFF
NA	NA	TRBV6-5	TRBJ1-2	TGTGCCAGCAGTTACCGTCAGGGATCACACGGCTACACCTTC	CASSYRQGSHGYTF
NA	NA	TRBV12-5	TRBJ1-1	TGTGCTAGTGGTTTCGACATGAACACTGAAGCTTTCTTT	CASGFDMNTEAFF
NA	NA	TRBV7-9	TRBJ2-1	TGTGCCGTCCTAGGAGGCGGTGAGCAGTTCTTC	CAVLGGGEQFF
TRBD1	NA	TRBV6-6	TRBJ2-5	TGTGCCAGCAGGACAGGGGATCGAGAGACCCAGTACTTC	CASRTGDRETQYF
NA	once	TRBV5-1	TRBJ2-5	TGCGCCAGCAGCTCGGGGATGGGGGAGACCCAGTACTTC	CASSSGMGETQYF
NA	NA	TRBV21-1	TRBJ1-3	TGTGCCAGCAGCCAACCCGGGAAAGCCCCACAGTTGGGAAACACCATATATTTT	CASSQPGKAPQLGNTIYF
NA	NA	TRBV11-2	TRBJ2-7	TGTGCCAGCAGCCTGTCGACAGGTAGCTCCTACGAGCAGTACTTC	CASSLSTGSSYEQYF